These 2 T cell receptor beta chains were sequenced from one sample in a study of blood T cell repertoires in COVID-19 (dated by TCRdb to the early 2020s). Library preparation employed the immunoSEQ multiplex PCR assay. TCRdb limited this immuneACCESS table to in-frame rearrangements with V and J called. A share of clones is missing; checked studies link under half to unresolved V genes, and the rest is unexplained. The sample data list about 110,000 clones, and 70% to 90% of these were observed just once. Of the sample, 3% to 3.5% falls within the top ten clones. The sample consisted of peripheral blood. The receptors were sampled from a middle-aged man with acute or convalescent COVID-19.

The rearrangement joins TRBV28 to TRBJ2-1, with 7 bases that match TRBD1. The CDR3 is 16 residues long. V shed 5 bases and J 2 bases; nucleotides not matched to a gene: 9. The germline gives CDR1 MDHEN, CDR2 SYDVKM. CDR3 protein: CASSPRQGFAYNEQFF. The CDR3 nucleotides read TGTGCCAGCAGTCCTAGACAGGGATTCGCCTACAATGAGCAGTTCTTC.

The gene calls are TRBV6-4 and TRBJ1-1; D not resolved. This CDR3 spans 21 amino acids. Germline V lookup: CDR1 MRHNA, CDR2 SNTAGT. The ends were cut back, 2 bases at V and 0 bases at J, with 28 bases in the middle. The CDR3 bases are TGTGCCAGCAGTGACAGGGATGGTAAACCAAAGGCTGGGGAGTTGAACACTGAAGCTTTCTTT. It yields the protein CASSDRDGKPKAGELNTEAFF.